This TCR beta chain was sequenced in a study of control samples from healthy donors and cancer patients. Clones were read by immunoSEQ multiplex PCR, and TCRdb kept only the in-frame ones, dropping some. The sample records roughly 120,000 clones, about 92% being singletons. The TCR originated in a man aged 45-65 years with head and neck cancer. Sequenced: PBMCs.

CDR3 sequence (DNA): TGTGCCAGCAGCCCTCTTCCCGGGAGGGGCGAGGGAGGCTACACCTTC. Protein: CASSPLPGRGEGGYTF. The chain uses TRBV7-6 and TRBJ1-2; possible D gene TRBD1, 5 bases. The CDR3 is 16 residues long. Trimming took off 5 bases at V and 8 bases at J, with 24 bases between the two ends. Germline loops: CDR1 SGHVS, CDR2 FNYEAQ. Full variable domain (outside the CDR3, taken from reference TRBV7-6 and TRBJ1-2): GAGVSQSPRYKVTKRGQDVALRCDPISGHVSLYWYRQALGQGPEFLTYFNYEAQQDKSGLPNDRFSAERPEGSISTLTIQRTEQRDSAMYRCASSPLPGRGEGGYTFGSGTRLTVV.